This passage covers 28 T cell receptor beta chains from one sample sequenced in a study of monozygotic twins with inflammatory bowel disease. TCRdb processed the 5' RACE reads again and assigns one entry to each CDR3 protein, with no DNA. The sample's table shows about 160,000 distinct CDR3 sequences. The specimen sequenced was blood. The receptors derive from a human donor with ulcerative colitis or Crohn's disease, or a healthy co-twin of an affected twin (not recorded which).

J is TRBJ2-1 and V is TRBV11-3; the D call of TRBD1 rests on TCRdb alone, since no DNA is present to check it. This CDR3 has 13 amino acids. Germline CDR1 reads SGHNT; CDR2 reads YENEEA. CDR3 protein: CASTRTGFDEQFF.

The chain joins TRBV12-3 or TRBV12-4 to TRBJ2-1; TCRdb designates TRBD2, a call that cannot be tested without DNA. The length of the CDR3 is 14 residues. The CDR3 sequence is CASSWGTSGNEQFF.

The CDR3 sequence is CASSKTSGFNTGELFF. This sequence joins TRBV7-6 and TRBJ2-2; TCRdb's D call of TRBD2 is untestable without DNA. Germline V gene lookup returns CDR1 SGHVS and CDR2 FNYEAQ. This CDR3 region has 16 residues.

This sequence joins TRBV18 and TRBJ1-2. The CDR3 sequence is 16 residues long. Looked up from germline, CDR1 is KGHSH and CDR2 is LQKENI. CDR3 sequence: CASSPPGGWTNYGYTF.

This chain uses TRBV11-2 with TRBJ2-1; TCRdb outputs TRBD1, but without DNA this stays unchecked. Germline V gene lookup returns CDR1 SGHAT and CDR2 FQNNGV. The CDR3 runs 15 residues. The chain's CDR3 is CASSPLGGVGNEQFF. The full variable domain, completed using reference TRBV11-2 and TRBJ2-1, is EAGVAQSPRYKIIEKRQSVAFWCNPISGHATLYWYQQILGQGPKLLIQFQNNGVVDDSQLPKDRFSAERLKGVDSTLKIQPAKLEDSAVYLCASSPLGGVGNEQFFGPGTRLTVL.

J is TRBJ2-1 and V is TRBV5-6; TCRdb selects TRBD2, and the lack of DNA leaves this call unchecked. This CDR3 spans 16 amino acids. Germline V gives CDR1 SGHDT, CDR2 YYEEEE. The CDR3 loop reads CASSLAGGLSYNEQFF.

The rearrangement links TRBV20-1 to TRBJ1-2. The CDR3 contains 13 residues. Germline V gene sequence: CDR1 DFQATT, CDR2 SNEGSKA (reference sequence). The CDR3 loop is CSARIKANYGYTF.

The CDR3 sequence: CASSLESSPLHF. The chain combines TRBV11-2 with TRBJ1-6. Germline CDR1 and CDR2: SGHAT and FQNNGV. This CDR3 spans 12 amino acids.

The J gene is TRBJ1-4, the V gene TRBV7-2; the D gene TCRdb calls, TRBD1, cannot be checked with no DNA. This CDR3 has 14 residues. The germline V gene has CDR1 SGHTA and CDR2 FQGNSA. This CDR3 is CASSSGTGLEKLFF.

The rearrangement links TRBV20-1 to TRBJ1-5. Germline CDR1 reads DFQATT; CDR2 reads SNEGSKA (reference sequence). This CDR3 has 12 residues. The CDR3: CSARFSNQPQHF.

The V and J genes are TRBV5-1 and TRBJ2-7; with no DNA, the TCRdb D assignment of TRBD1 cannot be verified. CDR3 length: 15 residues. The germline gives CDR1 SGHRS, CDR2 YFSETQ. CDR3 amino acids: CASRPGQGGTYEQYF. The whole variable domain, remainder taken from reference TRBV5-1 and TRBJ2-7, is KAGVTQTPRYLIKTRGQQVTLSCSPISGHRSVSWYQQTPGQGLQFLFEYFSETQRNKGNFPGRFSGRQFSNSRSEMNVSTLELGDSALYLCASRPGQGGTYEQYFGPGTRLTVT.

The chain recombines TRBV4-2 with TRBJ2-3; TCRdb reports TRBD1, a call that lacks DNA to check it against. The CDR3 contains 13 residues. Germline-derived CDR1 and CDR2 are LGHNA and YNFKEQ. The CDR3 sequence is CASSQDGKGTQYF.

The chain employs TRBV5-6 and TRBJ1-5; TCRdb gives TRBD1 as the D gene, but with no DNA this cannot be confirmed. The germline CDR1 and CDR2 sequences are SGHDT and YYEEEE. The CDR3 runs to 17 residues. Here the CDR3 reads CASSLAYGRGDNQPQHF.

The chain couples TRBV20-1 to TRBJ1-2; the D call of TRBD1 rests on TCRdb alone, since no DNA is present to check it. This CDR3 region has 11 residues. Per germline, CDR1 DFQATT and CDR2 SNEGSKA (reference sequence). The CDR3 loop is CRGGEPYGYTF.

The gene calls are TRBV20-1 and TRBJ2-7; TCRdb's D gene call, TRBD1, goes unchecked for lack of DNA. The CDR3 sequence is 13 residues long. Germline V CDR1 and CDR2: DFQATT, SNEGSKA (reference sequence). The CDR3 reads CSAPGTGLDEHYF.

This chain uses TRBV19 with TRBJ2-2; the TRBD1 assignment by TCRdb is unverifiable without DNA. The CDR3 spans 15 residues. Germline V lookup: CDR1 LNHDA, CDR2 SQIVND (reference sequence). The chain's CDR3 is CASSIGTAAPGELFF.

The rearrangement joins TRBV3-1 to TRBJ1-2; TCRdb designates TRBD1, a call that cannot be tested without DNA. The V gene's germline CDR1 is LGHDT and CDR2 YNNKEL (reference sequence). The CDR3 is 12 residues long. The CDR3 protein is CATGPTAAGYTF. Full variable domain (outside the CDR3, taken from reference TRBV3-1 and TRBJ1-2): DTAVSQTPKYLVTQMGNDKSIKCEQNLGHDTMYWYKQDSKKFLKIMFSYNNKELIINETVPNRFSPKSPDKAHLNLHINSLELGDSAVYFCATGPTAAGYTFGSGTRLTVV.

The chain couples TRBV5-1 to TRBJ2-1; TCRdb designates TRBD2, a call that cannot be tested without DNA. The CDR3 sequence is 13 residues long. Germline CDR1 SGHRS, CDR2 YFSETQ. CDR3 sequence reads: CASSFLLGDEQFF.

The chain recombines TRBV29-1 with TRBJ2-7; TCRdb's D call, TRBD1, is unchecked because there is no DNA. The CDR3 extends over 14 amino acids. Germline assignment: CDR1 SQVTM and CDR2 ANQGSEA. This chain's CDR3 is CSVEGGQSPYEQYF.

The gene calls are TRBV11-2 and TRBJ1-1. CDR3 length equals 11 residues. CDR1 is SGHAT, CDR2 FQNNGV, per germline. CDR3 loop: CASRTTLEAFF.

J is TRBJ2-7 and V is TRBV6-5; TCRdb returns TRBD1, unconfirmable since there is no DNA. CDR1 is MNHEY and CDR2 is SVGAGI in the germline V gene. This CDR3 is built from 18 residues. This chain's CDR3 is CASSYSIVSGQGAYEQYF.

The genes are TRBV7-3 and TRBJ2-3; no DNA is available, so the TRBD1 call from TCRdb remains unchecked. CDR3 length: 15 residues. Per germline, CDR1 SGHTA and CDR2 FQGTGA. The CDR3 protein is CASSQRQGWTDTQYF.

This sequence joins TRBV2 and TRBJ2-2; TCRdb lists TRBD1, though no DNA is available to test this call. Per the germline V gene, CDR1 is SNHLY and CDR2 is FYNNEI. This CDR3 spans 12 amino acids. CDR3 sequence: CASRTDTGELFF.

The chain links TRBV5-6 to TRBJ2-4; TCRdb indicates TRBD1, and absent DNA this call remains unverified. Germline V lookup: CDR1 SGHDT, CDR2 YYEEEE. The CDR3 length is 14 residues. The CDR3 loop reads CASSSAGTVDIQYF.

This chain connects TRBV25-1 to TRBJ2-5; TCRdb designates TRBD1, a call that cannot be tested without DNA. Germline assignment: CDR1 MGHDK and CDR2 SYGVNS. CDR3 size: 15 residues. The CDR3 spells CASSDSGYPGETQYF.

This chain uses TRBV7-2 with TRBJ2-2; checking the TCRdb D call of TRBD1 is not possible without DNA. Germline V gene sequence: CDR1 SGHTA, CDR2 FQGNSA. The CDR3 runs to 16 residues. CDR3 protein: CASSLQTGVNTGELFF.

The chain is built from TRBV23-1 and TRBJ2-3; TCRdb names TRBD1, which stays unverified in the absence of DNA. TRBV23-1 is flagged as an ORF with uncertain function. The length of the CDR3 is 16 residues. CDR3 amino acids: CASSPQGASEVDTQYF.

This chain joins TRBV7-7 and TRBJ1-1; TCRdb's D gene call, TRBD1, goes unchecked for lack of DNA. The CDR3 extends over 13 amino acids. The germline gives CDR1 SSHAT, CDR2 FNYEAQ (reference sequence). The CDR3 region is CASSYGHNTEAFF.